This TCR beta chain was observed in a study of a mutant IDH1 vaccine in newly diagnosed glioma. This sample's time point: week 5, during vaccination. Each vaccine dose was 300 ug of mutant IDH1 20-mer peptide, with topical imiquimod. Germline V lookup: CDR1 SEHNR, CDR2 FQNEAQ (reference sequence). Unmatched junction bases numbered 4, after V lost 5 bases and J lost 2 bases. This CDR3 has 14 residues. Profiling relied on immunoSEQ multiplex PCR, and the TCRdb table lists in-frame clones only, not all of them. The table lists 60,000 or so clones, about 88% of them singletons. Comments on this clone: Antigen specificity is unknown.

The input for sequencing was PBMCs, taken from a glioma patient whose treatment included an IDH1 peptide vaccine. This TCR came from a woman in her forties or fifties with glioma. The chain couples TRBV7-9 to TRBJ1-1; 8 nucleotides match TRBD1. CDR3 amino acids: CASSLTGGNTEAFF. DNA for the CDR3: TGTGCCAGCAGCCTTACAGGGGGTAACACTGAAGCTTTCTTT.